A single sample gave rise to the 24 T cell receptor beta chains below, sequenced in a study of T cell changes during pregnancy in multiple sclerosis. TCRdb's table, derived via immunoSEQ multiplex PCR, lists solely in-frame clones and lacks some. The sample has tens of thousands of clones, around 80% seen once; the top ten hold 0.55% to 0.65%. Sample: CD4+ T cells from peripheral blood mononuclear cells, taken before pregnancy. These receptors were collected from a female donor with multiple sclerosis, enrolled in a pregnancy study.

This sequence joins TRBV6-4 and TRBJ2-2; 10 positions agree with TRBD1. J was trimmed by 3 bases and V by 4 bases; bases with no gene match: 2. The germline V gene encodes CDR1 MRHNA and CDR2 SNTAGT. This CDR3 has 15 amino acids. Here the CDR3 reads CASSAGTGDTGELFF. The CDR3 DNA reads TGTGCCAGCAGTGCCGGGACAGGGGACACCGGGGAGCTGTTTTTT.

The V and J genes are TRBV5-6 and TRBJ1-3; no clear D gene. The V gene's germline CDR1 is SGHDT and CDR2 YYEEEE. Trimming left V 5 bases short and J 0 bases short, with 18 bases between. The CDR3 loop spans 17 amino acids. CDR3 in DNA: TGTGCCAGCAGTCCAACTGGGCAGGCCTTCTCTGGAAACACCATATATTTT. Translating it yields CASSPTGQAFSGNTIYF.

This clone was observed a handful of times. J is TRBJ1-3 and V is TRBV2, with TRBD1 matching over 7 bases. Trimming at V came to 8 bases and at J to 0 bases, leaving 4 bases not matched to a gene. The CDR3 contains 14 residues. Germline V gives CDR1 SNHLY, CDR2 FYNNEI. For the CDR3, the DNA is TGTGCCAGCTGGGACAGCCTCTCTGGAAACACCATATATTTT. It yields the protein CASWDSLSGNTIYF.

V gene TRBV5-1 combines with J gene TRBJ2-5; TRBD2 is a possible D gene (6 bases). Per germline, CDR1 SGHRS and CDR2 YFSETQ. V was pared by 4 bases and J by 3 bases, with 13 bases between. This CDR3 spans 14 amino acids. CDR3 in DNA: TGCGCCAGCAGCCGTCCGGAGGGTAAAGAGACCCAGTACTTC. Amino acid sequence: CASSRPEGKETQYF.

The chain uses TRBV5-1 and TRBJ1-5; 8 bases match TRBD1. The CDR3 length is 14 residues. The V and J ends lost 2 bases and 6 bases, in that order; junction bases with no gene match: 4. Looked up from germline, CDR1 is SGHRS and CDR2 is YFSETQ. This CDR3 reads CASSLQGGGQPQHF. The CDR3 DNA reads TGCGCCAGCAGCTTACAGGGGGGTGGTCAGCCCCAGCATTTT.

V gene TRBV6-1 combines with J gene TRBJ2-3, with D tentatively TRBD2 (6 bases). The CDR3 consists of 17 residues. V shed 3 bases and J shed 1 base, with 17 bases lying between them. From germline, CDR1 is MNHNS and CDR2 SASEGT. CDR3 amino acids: CASSEPFRRGGTDTQYF. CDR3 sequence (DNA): TGTGCCAGCAGTGAGCCCTTCCGGCGGGGAGGCACAGATACGCAGTATTTT.

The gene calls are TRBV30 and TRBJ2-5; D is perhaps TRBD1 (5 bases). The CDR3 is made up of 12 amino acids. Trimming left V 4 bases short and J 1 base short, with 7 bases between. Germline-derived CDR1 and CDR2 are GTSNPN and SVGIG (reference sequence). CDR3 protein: CAWTTVQETQYF. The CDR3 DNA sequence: TGTGCCTGGACGACAGTCCAAGAGACCCAGTACTTC.

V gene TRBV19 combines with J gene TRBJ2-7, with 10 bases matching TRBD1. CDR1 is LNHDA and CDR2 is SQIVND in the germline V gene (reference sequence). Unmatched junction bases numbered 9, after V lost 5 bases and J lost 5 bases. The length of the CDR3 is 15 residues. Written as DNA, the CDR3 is TGTGCCAGTAGTGGCCCGGGACAGGGGAAGAACGAGCAGTACTTC. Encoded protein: CASSGPGQGKNEQYF.

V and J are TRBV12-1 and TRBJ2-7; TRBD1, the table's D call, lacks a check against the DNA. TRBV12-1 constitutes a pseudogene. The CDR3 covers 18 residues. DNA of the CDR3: TGTGCCAGCAGTTTTGGAGAGTCTGGTCCCAGGGGCCGACGCGAGCAGTACTTC. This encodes CASSFGESGPRGRREQYF.

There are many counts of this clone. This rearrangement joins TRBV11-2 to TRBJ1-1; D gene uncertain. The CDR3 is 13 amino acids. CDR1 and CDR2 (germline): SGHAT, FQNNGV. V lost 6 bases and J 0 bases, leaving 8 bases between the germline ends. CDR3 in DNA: TGTGCCAGCAGAACAGAGATGAACACTGAAGCTTTCTTT. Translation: CASRTEMNTEAFF.

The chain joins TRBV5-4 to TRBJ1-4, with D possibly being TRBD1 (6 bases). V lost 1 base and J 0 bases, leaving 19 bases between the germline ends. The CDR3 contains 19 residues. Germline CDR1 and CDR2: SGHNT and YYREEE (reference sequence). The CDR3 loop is CASSLSGGGQIATNEKLFF. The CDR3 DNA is TGTGCCAGCAGCTTGAGCGGAGGCGGACAGATTGCAACTAATGAAAAACTGTTTTTT.

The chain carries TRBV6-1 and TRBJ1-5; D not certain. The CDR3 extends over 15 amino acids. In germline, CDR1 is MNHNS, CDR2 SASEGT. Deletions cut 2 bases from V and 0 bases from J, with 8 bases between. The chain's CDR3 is CASSERGHSNQPQHF. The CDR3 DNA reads TGTGCCAGCAGTGAACGGGGTCATAGCAATCAGCCCCAGCATTTT.

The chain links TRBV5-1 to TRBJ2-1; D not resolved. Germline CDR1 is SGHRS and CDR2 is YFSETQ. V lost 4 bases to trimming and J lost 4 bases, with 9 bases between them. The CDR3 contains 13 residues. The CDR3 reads CASSVPAYNEQFF. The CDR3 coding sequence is TGCGCCAGCAGCGTACCAGCGTACAATGAGCAGTTCTTC.

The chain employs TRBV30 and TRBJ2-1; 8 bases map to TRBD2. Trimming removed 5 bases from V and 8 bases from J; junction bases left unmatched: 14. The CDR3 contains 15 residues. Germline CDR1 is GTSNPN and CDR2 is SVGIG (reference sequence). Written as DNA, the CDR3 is TGTGCCTGGGACTCTCTAGCCGGGGGGGCGGATGAGCAGTTCTTC. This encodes CAWDSLAGGADEQFF.

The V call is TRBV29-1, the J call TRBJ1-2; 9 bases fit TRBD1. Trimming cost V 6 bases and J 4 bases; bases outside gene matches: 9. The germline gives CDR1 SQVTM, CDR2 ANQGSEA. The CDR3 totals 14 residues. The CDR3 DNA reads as TGCAGCGTGCTGGGACAGGGAGGGTTCTATGGCTACACCTTC. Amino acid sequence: CSVLGQGGFYGYTF.

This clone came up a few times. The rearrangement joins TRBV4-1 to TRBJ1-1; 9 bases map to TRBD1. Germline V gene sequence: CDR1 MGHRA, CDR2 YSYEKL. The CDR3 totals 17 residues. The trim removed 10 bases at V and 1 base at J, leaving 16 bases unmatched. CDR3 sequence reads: CATRLGTGKLANTEAFF. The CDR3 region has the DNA TGCGCCACCAGATTAGGGACAGGGAAATTAGCGAACACTGAAGCTTTCTTT.

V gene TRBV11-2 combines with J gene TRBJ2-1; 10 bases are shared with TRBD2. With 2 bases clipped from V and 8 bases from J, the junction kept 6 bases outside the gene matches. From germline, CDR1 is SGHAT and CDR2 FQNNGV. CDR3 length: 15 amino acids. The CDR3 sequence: CASSLSSGSGDEQFF. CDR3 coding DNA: TGTGCCAGCAGCTTATCTAGCGGGAGTGGCGATGAGCAGTTCTTC.

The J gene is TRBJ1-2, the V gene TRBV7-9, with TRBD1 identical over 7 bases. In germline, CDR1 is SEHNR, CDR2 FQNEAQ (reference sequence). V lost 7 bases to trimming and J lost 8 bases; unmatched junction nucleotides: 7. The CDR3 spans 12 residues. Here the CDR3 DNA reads TGTGCCAGCACCAGACAGGGTGACGGCTACACCTTC. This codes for CASTRQGDGYTF.

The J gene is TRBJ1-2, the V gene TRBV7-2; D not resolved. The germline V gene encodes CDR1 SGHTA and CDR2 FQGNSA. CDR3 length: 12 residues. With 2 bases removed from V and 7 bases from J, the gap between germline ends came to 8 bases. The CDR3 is CASSLRSSGYTF. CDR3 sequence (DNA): TGTGCCAGCAGCTTACGGTCTAGTGGCTACACCTTC.

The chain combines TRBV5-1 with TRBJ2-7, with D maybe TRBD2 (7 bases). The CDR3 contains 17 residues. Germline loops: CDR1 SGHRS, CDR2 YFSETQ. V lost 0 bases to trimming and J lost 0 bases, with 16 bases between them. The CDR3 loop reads CASSLGGGAGSSYEQYF. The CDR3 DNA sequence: TGCGCCAGCAGCTTGGGTGGGGGGGCAGGGAGCTCCTACGAGCAGTACTTC.

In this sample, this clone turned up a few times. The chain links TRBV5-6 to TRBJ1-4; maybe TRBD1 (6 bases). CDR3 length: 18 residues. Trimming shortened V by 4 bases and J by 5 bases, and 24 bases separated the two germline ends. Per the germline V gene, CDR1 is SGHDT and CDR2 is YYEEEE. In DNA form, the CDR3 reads TGTGCCAGCAGCCCGAGGTTAAGTTTAGGGCAGGGGAATGAAAAACTGTTTTTT. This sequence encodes CASSPRLSLGQGNEKLFF. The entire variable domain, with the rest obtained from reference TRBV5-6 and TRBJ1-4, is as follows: DAGVTQSPTHLIKTRGQQVTLRCSPKSGHDTVSWYQQALGQGPQFIFQYYEEEERQRGNFPDRFSGHQFPNYSSELNVNALLLGDSALYLCASSPRLSLGQGNEKLFFGSGTQLSVL.

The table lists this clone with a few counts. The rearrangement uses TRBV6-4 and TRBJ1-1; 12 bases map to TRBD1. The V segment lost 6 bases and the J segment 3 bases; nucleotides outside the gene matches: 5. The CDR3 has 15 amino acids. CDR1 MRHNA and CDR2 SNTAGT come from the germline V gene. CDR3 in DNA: TGTGCCAGCAGGGGGACAGGGGGCGCGTACACTGAAGCTTTCTTT. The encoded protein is CASRGTGGAYTEAFF.

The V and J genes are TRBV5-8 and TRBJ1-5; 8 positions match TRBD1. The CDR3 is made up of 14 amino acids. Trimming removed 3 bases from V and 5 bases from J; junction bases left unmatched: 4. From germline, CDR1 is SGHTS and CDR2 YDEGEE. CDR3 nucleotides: TGTGCCAGCAGCTGGACAGGGATTGATCAGCCCCAGCATTTT. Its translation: CASSWTGIDQPQHF.

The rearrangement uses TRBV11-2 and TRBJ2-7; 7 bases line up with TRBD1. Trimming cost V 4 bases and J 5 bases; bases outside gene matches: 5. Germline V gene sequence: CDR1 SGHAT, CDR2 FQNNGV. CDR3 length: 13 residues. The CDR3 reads CASSSGRGNEQYF. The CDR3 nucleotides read TGTGCCAGCAGCTCGGGCAGGGGGAACGAGCAGTACTTC.